This entry lists 17 T cell receptor beta chains sequenced from one sample in a study of blood T cell repertoires in COVID-19. Clones were read by immunoSEQ multiplex PCR, and TCRdb kept only the in-frame ones, dropping some. The table records 45,000 to 70,000 clones, less than 75% of them present only once. The sequencing sample was made of peripheral blood. These receptor sequences come from a woman between 45 and 60 years old with active or convalescent COVID-19.

This rearrangement joins TRBV7-2 to TRBJ2-3; 9 nucleotides align to TRBD2. V lost 1 base, J lost 5 bases, and 4 bases stayed unmatched. The CDR3 consists of 15 residues. Germline V gene data show CDR1 as SGHTA and CDR2 as FQGNSA. The CDR3 sequence is CASSLGGLAGDTQYF. The CDR3 DNA reads TGTGCCAGCAGCTTAGGGGGACTAGCTGGAGATACGCAGTATTTT. The variable domain in full, with the rest retrieved from reference TRBV7-2 and TRBJ2-3, is GAGVSQSPSNKVTEKGKDVELRCDPISGHTALYWYRQSLGQGLEFLIYFQGNSAPDKSGLPSDRFSAERTGGSVSTLTIQRTQQEDSAVYLCASSLGGLAGDTQYFGPGTRLTVL.

The chain carries TRBV24-1 and TRBJ2-6; TRBD2 matches 9 bases. This CDR3 region has 21 residues. Germline V CDR1 and CDR2: KGHDR, SFDVKD. V lost 2 bases, J lost 0 bases, and 13 bases stayed unmatched. CDR3 coding DNA: TGTGCCACCAGTGATTCACCCCGTGGACTAGCGAGGTACTCTGGGGCCAACGTCCTGACTTTC. Translating gives CATSDSPRGLARYSGANVLTF.

This chain joins TRBV6-7 and TRBJ2-5; D is possibly TRBD2 (7 bases). TRBV6-7 is flagged as an ORF with uncertain function. Deletions cut 2 bases from V and 5 bases from J, with 21 bases between. The CDR3 totals 17 residues. The CDR3 is CASSYKASGGLFETQYF. CDR3 nucleotide sequence: TGTGCCAGCAGTTACAAGGCTTCGGGGGGCCTATTCGAGACCCAGTACTTC.

This clone has only a few counts. The chain is built from TRBV27 and TRBJ2-7; 8 positions agree with TRBD1. The CDR3 is 16 residues long. The V gene end was trimmed by 5 bases and the J gene end by 3 bases; junction bases not matched to a gene: 12. The V gene's germline CDR1 is MNHEY and CDR2 SMNVEV (reference sequence). The DNA of the CDR3 is TGTGCCAGCAGTGCATCAGGGGGCGAAGGTTTCTACGAGCAGTACTTC. Protein product: CASSASGGEGFYEQYF.

The chain couples TRBV11-2 to TRBJ2-3; D uncertain. The CDR3 has 15 amino acids. Trimming took off 0 bases at V and 0 bases at J, with 7 bases between the two ends. The germline gives CDR1 SGHAT, CDR2 FQNNGV. This CDR3 is CASSLERPSTDTQYF. In DNA, the CDR3 is TGTGCCAGCAGCTTAGAGCGCCCAAGCACAGATACGCAGTATTTT.

As DNA, the CDR3 is TGCGCCAGCAGCATAGGACAGTTCCAGAAGACCCAGTACTTC. It yields the protein CASSIGQFQKTQYF. The chain recombines TRBV5-1 with TRBJ2-5; tentatively, D is TRBD1 (6 bases). There are 14 residues in the CDR3. The germline V gene encodes CDR1 SGHRS and CDR2 YFSETQ. V was pared by 4 bases and J by 6 bases, with 16 bases between.

This clone has only a few counts. The V and J genes are TRBV5-5 and TRBJ2-7; possibly TRBD2 for D (5 bases). Germline-derived CDR1 and CDR2 are SGHKS and YYEKEE (reference sequence). Trimming removed 0 bases at V and 2 bases at J, with 9 bases between. The CDR3 runs to 14 residues. The CDR3 DNA is TGTGCCAGCAGCTTGGTCAGCGGCACCTACGAGCAGTACTTC. It specifies CASSLVSGTYEQYF.

This clone was observed at least ten times. This chain links TRBV10-2 with TRBJ2-7; 12 bases line up with TRBD2. The CDR3 runs 12 residues. Germline CDR1 is WSHSY and CDR2 is SAAADI. V trimming: 6 bases; J trimming: 7 bases; junction bases outside the gene matches: 1. The CDR3 reads CASSGTSGEQYF. The CDR3 DNA is TGCGCCAGCAGCGGGACTAGCGGGGAGCAGTACTTC.

The chain is built from TRBV27 and TRBJ1-2; TRBD1 matches 7 bases. The CDR3 runs 15 residues. After removal of 4 bases from V and 5 bases from J, the junction contained 10 bases not matched to a gene. The V gene's germline CDR1 is MNHEY and CDR2 SMNVEV (reference sequence). The CDR3 coding sequence is TGTGCCAGCAGTTCCCTCATCCGGGACAGTTATGGCTACACCTTC. This translates into CASSSLIRDSYGYTF.

The genes are TRBV6-6 and TRBJ1-5; 8 bases fit TRBD1. Germline V gene lookup returns CDR1 MNHNY and CDR2 SVGAGI (reference sequence). Unmatched junction bases numbered 4, after V lost 5 bases and J lost 7 bases. This CDR3 is built from 13 residues. CDR3: CASSQQGEQPQHF. DNA of the CDR3: TGTGCCAGCAGTCAACAGGGGGAACAGCCCCAGCATTTT.

On this clone itself: An end of the junction differs from the germline gene, which may be a read error. The V gene is TRBV2, the J gene TRBJ2-3; the D gene is possibly TRBD1 (6 bases). This CDR3 region has 16 residues. Germline V gene sequence: CDR1 SNHLY, CDR2 FYNNEI. The CDR3 spells CASCETYGTSTDTQYF. As DNA, the CDR3 is TGTGCCAGCTGTGAGACGTACGGGACAAGCACAGATACGCAGTATTTT.

The chain couples TRBV27 to TRBJ2-7; 12 bases agree with TRBD2. CDR1 and CDR2 from the germline V gene are MNHEY and SMNVEV (reference sequence). V was clipped by 9 bases and J by 4 bases; unmatched bases: 4. CDR3 length: 13 residues. This chain's CDR3 is CASGLAGIYEQYF. The CDR3 bases are TGTGCCAGTGGACTAGCGGGAATATACGAGCAGTACTTC.

This chain connects TRBV19 to TRBJ1-5, with TRBD1 matching 9 bases. Germline lookup yields CDR1 LNHDA and CDR2 SQIVND (reference sequence). V shed 7 bases and J 1 base; nucleotides not matched to a gene: 5. This CDR3 comprises 15 residues. The CDR3 sequence: CASNPDRGSNQPQHF. In DNA form, the CDR3 reads TGTGCCAGTAACCCGGACAGGGGAAGCAATCAGCCCCAGCATTTT.

This clone was seen ten or more times. The chain joins TRBV7-6 to TRBJ2-1; TRBD1 matches 8 bases. The length of the CDR3 is 16 residues. J lost 4 bases, V lost 4 bases, and 9 bases had no gene match. CDR1 SGHVS and CDR2 FNYEAQ come from the germline V gene. The CDR3 DNA reads as TGTGCCAGCAGCTCATTGACAGGGGAAGGATACAATGAGCAGTTCTTC. This sequence encodes CASSSLTGEGYNEQFF.

CDR3 nucleotides: TGTGCCAGCACACCAGCGGGAGGGCCCTCAAATACGCAGTATTTT. Protein product: CASTPAGGPSNTQYF. The genes are TRBV7-8 and TRBJ2-3, with TRBD2 identical over 10 bases. The V gene's germline CDR1 is SGHVS and CDR2 FQNEAQ. The ends lost 7 bases at V and 7 bases at J; junction bases unmatched: 11. The CDR3 loop spans 15 amino acids.

The V gene is TRBV27, the J gene TRBJ1-1; D not resolved. Between the trimmed V and J ends, which lost 2 bases and 0 bases, there was a span of 10 bases. The CDR3 contains 15 residues. Germline V gene sequence: CDR1 MNHEY, CDR2 SMNVEV (reference sequence). The CDR3 is CASSLEGGMNTEAFF. CDR3 sequence (DNA): TGTGCCAGCAGTTTAGAAGGCGGGATGAACACTGAAGCTTTCTTT.

This chain connects TRBV4-1 to TRBJ2-3, with D possibly matching TRBD2 (6 bases). This CDR3 comprises 15 residues. V was cut by 3 bases and J by 3 bases, with 13 bases left in between. Germline V gene sequence: CDR1 MGHRA, CDR2 YSYEKL. This chain's CDR3 is CASSQTGVRTDTQYF. DNA of the CDR3: TGCGCCAGCAGCCAGACGGGAGTGAGGACAGATACGCAGTATTTT.